These 11 T cell receptor beta chains came from one sample sequenced in a study of cytomegalovirus exposure and HLA in healthy donors (TCRdb year 2017). Library generation was performed with the immunoSEQ multiplex PCR assay. The multiplex PCR relied on a mix of 60 forward primers for TCR Vbeta segments and 13 reverse primers for TCR Jbeta segments. TCRdb stores this immuneACCESS table with in-frame sequences only. Part of the clones is absent; in the studies checked, under half of the shortfall reflects unresolved V genes, and no reason is known for the rest. The sample table shows over 50,000 clones, and over 75% are seen once. Approximately 1.5% of the sample rests with the top ten. Sequenced input: PBMCs. These receptor sequences come from a young man in good health and CMV-seronegative.

The rearrangement links TRBV20-1 to TRBJ1-3; the D is unclear. Trimming shortened V by 1 base and J by 8 bases, and 6 bases separated the two germline ends. The CDR3 runs 11 residues. Germline CDR1 is DFQATT and CDR2 is SNEGSKA (reference sequence). The CDR3 protein is CSARASYTIYF. The CDR3 region has the DNA TGCAGTGCTAGAGCGTCGTACACCATATATTTT.

The chain joins TRBV7-9 to TRBJ1-1; 10 bases are a match to TRBD1. Germline V lookup: CDR1 SEHNR, CDR2 FQNEAQ (reference sequence). Trimming at V came to 3 bases and at J to 3 bases, leaving 1 base not matched to a gene. The CDR3 runs to 14 residues. The CDR3 loop reads CASSLDRGDTEAFF. The CDR3 coding sequence is TGTGCCAGCAGCTTGGACAGGGGGGACACTGAAGCTTTCTTT.

The rearrangement links TRBV2 to TRBJ2-7; possibly TRBD2 for D (6 bases). CDR3 length: 12 amino acids. Germline V gene data show CDR1 as SNHLY and CDR2 as FYNNEI. V lost 4 bases and J lost 6, with 10 bases in between. In DNA form, the CDR3 reads TGTGCCAGCAGTGGGATGGAGGGCGAGCAGTACTTC. Translation gives CASSGMEGEQYF. Supplemented by reference TRBV2 and TRBJ2-7, the full variable domain reads EPEVTQTPSHQVTQMGQEVILRCVPISNHLYFYWYRQILGQKVEFLVSFYNNEISEKSEIFDDQFSVERPDGSNFTLKIRSTKLEDSAMYFCASSGMEGEQYFGPGTRLTVT.

The rearrangement links TRBV9 to TRBJ2-5, with 7 positions matching TRBD1. The CDR3 is made up of 15 amino acids. The ends lost 0 bases at V and 3 bases at J; junction bases unmatched: 5. CDR1 is SGDLS and CDR2 is YYNGEE in the germline V gene. CDR3 in amino acids: CASSVALGTEETQYF. The CDR3 coding sequence is TGTGCCAGCAGCGTAGCCTTGGGGACAGAAGAGACCCAGTACTTC. Based on the CDR3 plus reference TRBV9 and TRBJ2-5, the full variable domain is DSGVTQTPKHLITATGQRVTLRCSPRSGDLSVYWYQQSLDQGLQFLIQYYNGEERAKGNILERFSAQQFPDLHSELNLSSLELGDSALYFCASSVALGTEETQYFGPGTRLLVL.

This clone was detected a few times. In the same sample, other DNA sequences code for this CDR3. The gene calls are TRBV5-4 and TRBJ1-1; the match to TRBD1 covers 7 bases. V dropped 4 bases and J dropped 1; count of bases not matched to a gene: 7. Germline loops: CDR1 SGHNT, CDR2 YYREEE (reference sequence). The CDR3 runs 15 residues. The DNA for the CDR3 is TGTGCCAGCAGCCTCGCAGGGACAGCGAACACTGAAGCTTTCTTT. This codes for CASSLAGTANTEAFF.

The gene calls are TRBV5-6 and TRBJ1-1, with a weak D call TRBD1 (6 bases). The length of the CDR3 is 13 residues. Germline loops: CDR1 SGHDT, CDR2 YYEEEE. The V end lost 6 bases, the J end lost 2 bases, and 11 bases lay between the germline ends. In DNA form, the CDR3 reads TGTGCCAGCACCGAGGACAGTAACACTGAAGCTTTCTTT. Its protein is CASTEDSNTEAFF.

The chain couples TRBV28 to TRBJ1-5; 9 bases match TRBD1. Germline V lookup: CDR1 MDHEN, CDR2 SYDVKM. Trimming took 4 bases from V and 6 from J; bases not matched to a gene: 7. This CDR3 contains 15 residues. The CDR3 protein is CASSSPTGGTQPQHF. CDR3 sequence (DNA): TGTGCCAGCAGTTCCCCGACAGGGGGTACTCAGCCCCAGCATTTT. The whole variable domain, remainder taken from reference TRBV28 and TRBJ1-5, is DVKVTQSSRYLVKRTGEKVFLECVQDMDHENMFWYRQDPGLGLRLIYFSYDVKMKEKGDIPEGYSVSREKKERFSLILESASTNQTSMYLCASSSPTGGTQPQHFGDGTRLSIL.

V usage is TRBV30 and J usage is TRBJ2-1; 9 bases are shared with TRBD1. CDR1 and CDR2 (germline): GTSNPN, SVGIG (reference sequence). J was trimmed by 9 bases and V by 1 base; bases with no gene match: 7. CDR3 size: 14 residues. The CDR3 region is CAWSAGTGIGEQFF. The CDR3 DNA reads as TGTGCCTGGAGTGCCGGGACAGGGATCGGTGAGCAGTTCTTC.

J is TRBJ2-4 and V is TRBV9, with D perhaps matching TRBD2 (7 bases). The CDR3 runs 14 residues. Trimming removed 0 bases at V and 5 bases at J, with 9 bases between. Looked up from germline, CDR1 is SGDLS and CDR2 is YYNGEE. CDR3 sequence (DNA): TGTGCCAGCAGCGTAGGGGGGGGCCAAAACATTCAGTACTTC. Translating it yields CASSVGGGQNIQYF.

A remark on this clone: One end of the junction varies from germline; a read error may be responsible. The CDR3 region is CASSPRTGKNTGELFF. The CDR3 bases are TGTGCTAGCAGCCCCCGGACAGGGAAGAACACCGGGGAGCTGTTTTTT. This chain joins TRBV7-7 and TRBJ2-2; 8 nucleotides align to TRBD1. This CDR3 is built from 16 residues. Germline lookup yields CDR1 SSHAT and CDR2 FNYEAQ (reference sequence).

On this clone itself: The identical CDR3 is also encoded by other nucleotide sequences in the sample. The chain combines TRBV9 with TRBJ2-2; possibly TRBD1 for D (6 bases). Germline V gives CDR1 SGDLS, CDR2 YYNGEE. This CDR3 comprises 14 residues. Trimming cost V 0 bases and J 4 bases, with 7 bases left between them. CDR3 sequence (DNA): TGTGCCAGCAGCGTAGGAGGGGGCACCGGGGAGCTGTTTTTT. As protein: CASSVGGGTGELFF.